Given below is one TCR beta chain in context. The authors reverse transcribed roughly 0.5 to 1 ug RNA with random hexamers. The TCR beta CDR3 was amplified by immunoSEQ multiplex PCR across 54 Vbeta, 13 Jbeta. TCRdb reprocessed the immunoSEQ multiplex PCR reads via MiXCR and lists one record per CDR3 protein. The sample contains about 180,000 distinct CDR3 sequences, approximately 96% of which appear only once. These data originate in a study of CD8 T cells in Susac syndrome. V lost 3 bases to trimming and J lost 4 bases, with 16 bases between them. This CDR3 is built from 15 residues. Looked up from germline, CDR1 is SNHLY and CDR2 is FYNNEI. Control patients had untreated stable or active relapsing-remitting multiple sclerosis by revised McDonald criteria. TEMRA cells underwent FACS enrichment and CD8+ and CD4+ T cells underwent negative isolation.

This chain connects TRBV2 to TRBJ2-7, with D unclear. The TCR originated in a human donor with multiple sclerosis. Sequenced input: CD8+ T cells from PBMCs. The CDR3: CASSEAAASRYEQYF. The CDR3 DNA follows: TGTGCCAGCAGTGAGGCGGCAGCCTCACGTTACGAGCAGTACTTC.